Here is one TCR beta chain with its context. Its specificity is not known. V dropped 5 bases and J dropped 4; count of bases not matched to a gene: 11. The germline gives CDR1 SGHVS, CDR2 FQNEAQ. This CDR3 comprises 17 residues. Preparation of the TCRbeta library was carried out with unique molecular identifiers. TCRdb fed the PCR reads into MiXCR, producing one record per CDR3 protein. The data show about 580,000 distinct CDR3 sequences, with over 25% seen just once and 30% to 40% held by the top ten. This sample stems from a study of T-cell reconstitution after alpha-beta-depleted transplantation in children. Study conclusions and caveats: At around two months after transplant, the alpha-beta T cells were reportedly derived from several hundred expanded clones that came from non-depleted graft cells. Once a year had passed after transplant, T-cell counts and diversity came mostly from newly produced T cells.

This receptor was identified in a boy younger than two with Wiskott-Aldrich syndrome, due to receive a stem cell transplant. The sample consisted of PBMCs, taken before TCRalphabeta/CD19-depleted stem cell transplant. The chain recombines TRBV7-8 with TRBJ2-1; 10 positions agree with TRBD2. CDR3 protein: CASSPNLGLAAYNEQFF. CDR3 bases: TGTGCCAGCAGCCCGAACCTCGGACTAGCGGCTTACAATGAGCAGTTCTTC.